This T cell receptor beta chain was found in a study of blood T cell repertoires in COVID-19. Study overall: In each case, the material was cDNA or gDNA derived from T cells, B-cell-depleted T cells, or PBMCs.

CDR1 is SGHRS, CDR2 YFSETQ, per germline. The CDR3 spans 15 residues. V shed 1 base and J shed 0 bases, with 7 bases lying between them. To note about this clone: The identical CDR3 is also encoded by other nucleotide sequences in the sample.

Some clones are missing from TCRdb's copy, which holds only in-frame ones; the method was immunoSEQ multiplex PCR. Of about 480,000 clones detected, approximately 90% appear once; the ten largest clones hold just over 8%. Ages ranged from roughly 18 to 100 years, with residence in 24 US areas. Clinical history reported by participants formed the basis on which cohorts were assigned. What was sequenced was PBMCs or T cells enriched from blood (not recorded which). This rearrangement joins TRBV5-1 to TRBJ1-4; D ambiguous. The clonotype was recovered from a woman in her sixties or seventies who had recovered from COVID-19. In nucleotides, the CDR3 is TGCGCCAGCAGCTTGACGGGGTCAACTAATGAAAAACTGTTTTTT. This gives the protein CASSLTGSTNEKLFF.